The T cell receptor (beta chain) under discussion was sequenced for a study of blood T cells in healthy people across ages. In germline, CDR1 is DFQATT, CDR2 SNEGSKA (reference sequence). This CDR3 region has 13 residues. Concerning this clonotype: Its antigen remains unknown.

Findings and caveats of the study: More naive CD4+ cells and higher diversity marked long-lived donors relative to aged donors.

A second PCR, run for about 7 to 11 cycles, used a sample-barcoded 5' primer plus a J-beta primer mix. TCRdb redid the calling of the 5' RACE reads with MiXCR, one entry per CDR3 protein. Counted here are roughly 1.7 million distinct CDR3 sequences, 30% to 35% occurring once; the ten biggest clones make up 11%. This chain uses TRBV20-1 with TRBJ1-4; no reliable D call. Sequencing was performed on blood. The source of this sequence is a young woman in good health. The CDR3 protein is CSLEKHHNEKLFF. Here the CDR3 DNA reads TGCAGCCTAGAAAAGCACCATAATGAAAAACTGTTTTTT.